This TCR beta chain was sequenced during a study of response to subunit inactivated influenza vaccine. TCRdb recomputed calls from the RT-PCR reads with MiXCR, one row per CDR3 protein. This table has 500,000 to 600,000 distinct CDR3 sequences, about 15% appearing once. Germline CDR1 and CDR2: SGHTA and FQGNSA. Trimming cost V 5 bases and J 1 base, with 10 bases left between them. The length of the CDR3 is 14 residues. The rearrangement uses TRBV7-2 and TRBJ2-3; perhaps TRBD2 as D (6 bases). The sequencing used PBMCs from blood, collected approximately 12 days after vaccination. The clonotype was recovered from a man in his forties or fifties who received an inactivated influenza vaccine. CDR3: CASSDRRGTDTQYF. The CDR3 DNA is TGTGCCAGCAGCGACCGGAGGGGCACAGATACGCAGTATTTT.